The TCR beta chain described here comes from a study of regulatory T cells in long-lasting Graves disease. This clonotype has more than one count but fewer than ten. V lost 8 bases, J lost 2 bases, and 13 bases stayed unmatched. The CDR3 sequence is 16 residues long. CDR1 is MNHNS, CDR2 SASEGT, per germline. CDR3 regions were amplified by Arm-PCR using iRepertoire HTBI primers to build TCR beta libraries. One entry per CDR3 protein results from TCRdb running MiXCR on the multiplex PCR reads. The data contain 350,000 to 400,000 distinct CDR3 sequences, roughly 17% of them singletons. The time point denotes: newly diagnosed GD, antithyroid drugs for less than 3 months. RNA isolated from PBMCs was used to make the TCR library. This sample also appeared in a second study, on T cells in Graves' hyperthyroidism and ophthalmopathy. That paper adds: In the analysis, a 13 V-J model separated ophthalmopathy from stable hyperthyroidism.

This clonotype originated in a woman younger than 35 with Graves disease. Specimen: peripheral blood mononuclear cells (PBMCs), collected at new diagnosis, from a patient treated with antithyroid drugs. V usage is TRBV6-1 and J usage is TRBJ1-2, with 8 nucleotides matching TRBD1. The CDR3, as DNA: TGTGCCAGCCGCCGGTGGGCAGGGGGCGAGAACTATGGCTACACCTTC. Translation gives CASRRWAGGENYGYTF.